The next 20 T cell receptor beta chains were all read from a single sample in a study of T cells in Graves' hyperthyroidism and ophthalmopathy. The source material, RNA transcripts, was used to amplify TCR beta CDR3 regions. Initially, a first-round RT-PCR of the TCR CDR3 employed the HTBI primer set. TCRdb redid the calling of the multiplex PCR reads with MiXCR, one entry per CDR3 protein. The sample yields about 600,000 distinct CDR3 sequences, roughly a sixth seen once. Sequencing was performed on blood. The receptors originated from a woman in her forties with Graves' ophthalmopathy.

The chain is built from TRBV7-6 and TRBJ1-2, with 12 bases fitting TRBD1. This CDR3 comprises 17 residues. The germline V gene encodes CDR1 SGHVS and CDR2 FNYEAQ. With 2 bases clipped from V and 4 bases from J, the junction kept 8 bases outside the gene matches. The CDR3 spells CASSLSGTGGFSYGYTF. The DNA of the CDR3 is TGTGCCAGCAGCTTATCCGGGACAGGGGGCTTTAGCTATGGCTACACCTTC.

The V gene is TRBV7-6, the J gene TRBJ2-3, with 9 bases that match TRBD2. This CDR3 has 18 amino acids. The V gene's germline CDR1 is SGHVS and CDR2 FNYEAQ. The V and J ends lost 3 bases and 2 bases, in that order; junction bases with no gene match: 12. The CDR3 sequence is CASSFRRGGRLNTDTQYF. The CDR3 DNA sequence: TGTGCCAGCAGCTTTCGGCGGGGGGGCCGTCTGAACACAGATACGCAGTATTTT.

The genes are TRBV10-3 and TRBJ2-7, with D tentatively TRBD2 (5 bases). The CDR3 sequence is 13 residues long. Trimming left V 10 bases short and J 3 bases short, with 16 bases between. The germline V gene encodes CDR1 ENHRY and CDR2 SYGVKD. Here the CDR3 DNA reads TGTGCCAGCCAACAGTCGGGGAACTACGAGCAGTACTTC. The encoded protein is CASQQSGNYEQYF.

This clonotype showed up many times. The chain has TRBV5-5 and TRBJ2-4, with TRBD1 matching over 8 bases. V gave up 4 bases and J gave up 9 bases; unmatched junction bases: 9. The CDR3 has 14 amino acids. The germline gives CDR1 SGHKS, CDR2 YYEKEE (reference sequence). CDR3 DNA: TGTGCCAGCAGCCCACGGACAGGGATTGTCATTCAGTACTTC. Translated: CASSPRTGIVIQYF.

In the case of this clonotype: This clone may be a read error of a much larger clone one base away. The chain carries TRBV6-1 and TRBJ1-5, with D tentatively TRBD1 (5 bases). CDR3 length: 13 amino acids. V lost 3 bases and J 5 bases, leaving 8 bases between the germline ends. Looked up from germline, CDR1 is MNHNS and CDR2 is SASEGT. In DNA form, the CDR3 reads TGTGCCAGCAGTGAGGGGGTGCATCAGCCCCAGCATTTT. Protein: CASSEGVHQPQHF.

Notes on this clonotype: A single base separates this from a much larger clone, so it may be a read error. The J gene is TRBJ2-1, the V gene TRBV11-2; TRBD2 might be the D (6 bases). The CDR3 runs 15 residues. Germline CDR1 reads SGHAT; CDR2 reads FQNNGV. Trimming shortened V by 7 bases and J by 2 bases, and 15 bases separated the two germline ends. The CDR3 region is CASNLRDFPYNEQFF. CDR3 DNA sequence: TGTGCCAGCAACTTGAGGGACTTCCCCTACAATGAGCAGTTCTTC.

As for this clonotype: A read error may account for a junction end that differs from germline. V gene TRBV7-9 combines with J gene TRBJ1-1; 9 nucleotides agree with TRBD1. Germline CDR1 and CDR2: SEHNR and FQNEAQ (reference sequence). The CDR3 spans 15 residues. The CDR3 is CASGLGTGPNAEAFF. The CDR3 DNA reads TGTGCCAGCGGTCTCGGGACAGGGCCGAACGCTGAAGCTTTCTTT. The whole variable domain, filled in from reference TRBV7-9 and TRBJ1-1, reads DTGVSQNPRHKITKRGQNVTFRCDPISEHNRLYWYRQTLGQGPEFLTYFQNEAQLEKSRLLSDRFSAERPKGSFSTLEIQRTEQGDSAMYLCASGLGTGPNAEAFFGQGTRLTVV.

This clonotype was seen ten or more times. The V and J genes are TRBV11-2 and TRBJ2-5; D not resolved. V lost 2 bases and J lost 1, with 5 bases in between. CDR3 length equals 13 residues. The germline V gene has CDR1 SGHAT and CDR2 FQNNGV. CDR3 nucleotide sequence: TGTGCCAGCAGCTTATTTACCCAAGAGACCCAGTACTTC. Translating gives CASSLFTQETQYF.

This clonotype was observed a handful of times. J is TRBJ2-3 and V is TRBV11-2; 10 bases line up with TRBD2. This CDR3 contains 18 residues. Per the germline V gene, CDR1 is SGHAT and CDR2 is FQNNGV. V gave up 2 bases and J gave up 3 bases; unmatched junction bases: 11. CDR3 amino acids: CASSLFGTSEQMTDTQYF. The CDR3 DNA sequence: TGTGCCAGCAGCTTATTTGGGACTAGCGAACAAATGACAGATACGCAGTATTTT.

This clonotype has more than one count but fewer than ten. The chain carries TRBV6-1 and TRBJ2-3, with 7 bases matching TRBD2. CDR1 and CDR2 (germline): MNHNS, SASEGT. Losses at the gene ends were 10 bases for V and 5 bases for J; bases not matched to a gene: 12. This CDR3 comprises 14 residues. In DNA form, the CDR3 reads TGTGCCACCCGCCGTGGCGGGGGTGGAGATACGCAGTATTTT. Amino acids: CATRRGGGGDTQYF.

The chain carries TRBV25-1 and TRBJ2-7; 8 bases are shared with TRBD1. The CDR3 totals 17 residues. The germline V gene encodes CDR1 MGHDK and CDR2 SYGVNS. Unmatched junction bases numbered 11, after V lost 4 bases and J lost 0 bases. In DNA, the CDR3 is TGTGCCAGCAGTGGCTACTCGGGACAGGCGAGCTCCTACGAGCAGTACTTC. Translating gives CASSGYSGQASSYEQYF.

This clonotype showed up just a few times. At one end, the junction sequence differs from germline, possibly due to a read error. The V gene is TRBV5-1, the J gene TRBJ1-1; 7 bases are shared with TRBD1. Germline assignment: CDR1 SGHRS and CDR2 YFSETQ. The CDR3 sequence is 15 residues long. The chain's CDR3 is CASSERQGWNPEAFF. For the CDR3, the DNA is TGCGCCAGCAGCGAGAGACAGGGTTGGAACCCTGAAGCTTTCTTT. Complete variable domain (other parts from reference TRBV5-1 and TRBJ1-1): KAGVTQTPRYLIKTRGQQVTLSCSPISGHRSVSWYQQTPGQGLQFLFEYFSETQRNKGNFPGRFSGRQFSNSRSEMNVSTLELGDSALYLCASSERQGWNPEAFFGQGTRLTVV.

V and J are TRBV29-1 and TRBJ2-1, with D hard to call. The germline gives CDR1 SQVTM, CDR2 ANQGSEA. Trimming took off 4 bases at V and 15 bases at J, with 22 bases between the two ends. The CDR3 covers 13 residues. The CDR3 DNA sequence: TGCAGCGTTGTAATCGTCCTCGGGCAGGCCCGGTTCTTC. Protein product: CSVVIVLGQARFF.

Only a few counts were recorded for this clonotype. J is TRBJ2-2 and V is TRBV20-1, with 7 nucleotides matching TRBD1. The CDR3 has 15 amino acids. Per the germline V gene, CDR1 is DFQATT and CDR2 is SNEGSKA (reference sequence). V shed 0 bases, J shed 5 bases, and the junction held 6 bases outside the gene matches. CDR3 bases: TGCAGTGCTAGAGATCCAGGGGGTACGACCGGGGAGCTGTTTTTT. Translating it yields CSARDPGGTTGELFF.

This clonotype was found many times. CDR3 loop: CATSDRTGGDQPQHF. The CDR3 DNA follows: TGTGCCACCAGTGATCGAACAGGGGGCGACCAGCCCCAGCATTTT. The chain recombines TRBV24-1 with TRBJ1-5; 9 bases agree with TRBD1. Germline-derived CDR1 and CDR2 are KGHDR and SFDVKD. V shed 3 bases and J 7 bases; nucleotides not matched to a gene: 6. The CDR3 is 15 amino acids.

The chain couples TRBV7-9 to TRBJ2-5; D perhaps matches TRBD2 (6 bases). V was cut by 7 bases and J by 2 bases, with 11 bases left in between. Germline V gene lookup returns CDR1 SEHNR and CDR2 FQNEAQ (reference sequence). This CDR3 has 13 amino acids. This CDR3 is CASNPGLQETQYF. Here the CDR3 DNA reads TGTGCCAGCAACCCGGGACTGCAAGAGACCCAGTACTTC. Full variable domain (missing parts from reference TRBV7-9 and TRBJ2-5): DTGVSQNPRHKITKRGQNVTFRCDPISEHNRLYWYRQTLGQGPEFLTYFQNEAQLEKSRLLSDRFSAERPKGSFSTLEIQRTEQGDSAMYLCASNPGLQETQYFGPGTRLLVL.

This chain links TRBV4-3 with TRBJ2-2; no firm D call. Germline V gene data show CDR1 as LGHNA and CDR2 as YSLEER. V lost 2 bases to trimming and J lost 3 bases, with 4 bases between them. The CDR3 runs 13 residues. CDR3 DNA: TGCGCCAGCAGCCAATGGTACACCGGGGAGCTGTTTTTT. Translated: CASSQWYTGELFF.

A few counts support this clonotype. The chain carries TRBV7-8 and TRBJ1-5, with D possibly TRBD1 on 5 matching bases. The length of the CDR3 is 17 residues. Germline assignment: CDR1 SGHVS and CDR2 FQNEAQ. Trimming took off 5 bases at V and 1 base at J, with 18 bases between the two ends. CDR3 in amino acids: CASSLRPAGPSNQPQHF. CDR3 DNA sequence: TGTGCCAGCAGCCTCCGTCCGGCAGGGCCCAGCAATCAGCCCCAGCATTTT.

This clonotype was observed a few times. The V gene is TRBV20-1, the J gene TRBJ2-2; a weak D match, TRBD1 (6 bases). This CDR3 region has 15 residues. Between the trimmed V and J ends, which lost 5 bases and 10 bases, there was a span of 23 bases. CDR1 is DFQATT, CDR2 SNEGSKA, per germline (reference sequence). CDR3 region: CSAPEQGSAKLELFF. CDR3 sequence (DNA): TGCAGTGCTCCCGAACAGGGCTCCGCAAAGTTGGAGCTGTTTTTT.

This clonotype has ten or more counts. This chain connects TRBV10-1 to TRBJ2-3, with D unclear. The CDR3 has 13 amino acids. V was pared by 0 bases and J by 7 bases, with 8 bases between. Looked up from germline, CDR1 is WNHNN and CDR2 is SYGVQD (reference sequence). The CDR3 region has the DNA TGCGCCAGCAGTGAGTCGGGAATCAATACGCAGTATTTT. Amino acids: CASSESGINTQYF.